This T cell receptor (beta chain) was profiled in a study of identifying expanded T cells in peripheral blood. As to this clone: Antigen specificity is unknown.

The repertoire was sequenced with immunoSEQ multiplex PCR; TCRdb's copy has only in-frame clones and lacks some. The table includes roughly 96,000 clones, approximately 85% detected once. Trimming shortened V by 1 base and J by 7 bases, and 8 bases separated the two germline ends. The CDR3 contains 12 residues. CDR1 and CDR2 (germline): GTSNPN, SVGIG (reference sequence). Study outcomes and limitations: Differentially abundant clones: roughly 1.3 between replicates, around 16 at 2 to 3 weeks, approximately 18 at four. Variance in clone template counts between approximately 2-week samples significantly increased with total template count across all healthy donors.

During the collection period, no donor immune events like infections were recorded. This TCR was recovered from a person aged 18 to 70 in good health. The rearrangement uses TRBV30 and TRBJ2-4, with D possibly TRBD2 on 6 matching bases. The sequencing sample was made of blood. The CDR3 is CAWSGRGNIQYF. The CDR3 bases are TGTGCCTGGAGTGGACGGGGGAACATTCAGTACTTC.